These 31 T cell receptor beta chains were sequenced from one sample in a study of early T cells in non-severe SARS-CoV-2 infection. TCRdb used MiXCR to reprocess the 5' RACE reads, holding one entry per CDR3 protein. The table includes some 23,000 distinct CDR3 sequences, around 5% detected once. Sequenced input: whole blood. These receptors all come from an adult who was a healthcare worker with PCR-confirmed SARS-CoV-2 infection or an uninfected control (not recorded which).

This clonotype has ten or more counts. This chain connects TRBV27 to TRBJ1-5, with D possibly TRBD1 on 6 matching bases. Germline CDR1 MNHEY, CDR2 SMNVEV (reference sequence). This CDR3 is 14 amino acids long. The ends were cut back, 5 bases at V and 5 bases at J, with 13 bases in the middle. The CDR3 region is CASSPDRPDQPQHF. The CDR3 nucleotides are TGTGCCAGCAGTCCCGACAGGCCCGATCAGCCCCAGCATTTT.

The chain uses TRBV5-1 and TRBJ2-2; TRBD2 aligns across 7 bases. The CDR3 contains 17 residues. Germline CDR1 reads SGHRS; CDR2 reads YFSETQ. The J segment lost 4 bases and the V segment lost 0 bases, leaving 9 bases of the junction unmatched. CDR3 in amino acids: CASSLVLAGTRTGELFF. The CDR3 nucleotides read TGCGCCAGCAGCTTGGTTTTAGCGGGTACTCGCACCGGGGAGCTGTTTTTT.

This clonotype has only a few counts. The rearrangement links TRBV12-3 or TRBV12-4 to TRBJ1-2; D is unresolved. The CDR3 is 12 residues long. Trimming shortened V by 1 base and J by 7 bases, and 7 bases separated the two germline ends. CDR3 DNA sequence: TGTGCCAGCAGTTTAGGGAGGGTTGGCTACACCTTC. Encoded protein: CASSLGRVGYTF.

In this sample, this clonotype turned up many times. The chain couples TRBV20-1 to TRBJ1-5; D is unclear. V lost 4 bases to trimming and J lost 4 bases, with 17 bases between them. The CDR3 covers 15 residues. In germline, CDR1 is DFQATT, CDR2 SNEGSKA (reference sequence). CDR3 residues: CSAMSVNSQNQPQHF. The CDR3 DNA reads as TGCAGTGCTATGAGTGTTAATTCTCAGAATCAGCCCCAGCATTTT.

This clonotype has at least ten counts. CDR3 amino acids: CASSEGQGTEAFF. Written as DNA, the CDR3 is TGTGCCAGCTCAGAAGGACAGGGCACTGAAGCTTTCTTT. The rearrangement links TRBV18 to TRBJ1-1; TRBD1 aligns across 8 bases. The V and J ends lost 5 bases and 4 bases, in that order; junction bases with no gene match: 3. Looked up from germline, CDR1 is KGHSH and CDR2 is LQKENI. CDR3 length: 13 amino acids. The whole variable domain, filled in from reference TRBV18 and TRBJ1-1, reads NAGVMQNPRHLVRRRGQEARLRCSPMKGHSHVYWYRQLPEEGLKFMVYLQKENIIDESGMPKERFSAEFPKEGPSILRIQQVVRGDSAAYFCASSEGQGTEAFFGQGTRLTVV.

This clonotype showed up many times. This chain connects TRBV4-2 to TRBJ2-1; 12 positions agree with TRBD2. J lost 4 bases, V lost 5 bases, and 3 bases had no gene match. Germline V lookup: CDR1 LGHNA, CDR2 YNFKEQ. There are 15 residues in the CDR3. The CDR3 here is CASSDGTSGYNEQFF. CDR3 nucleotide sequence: TGTGCCAGCAGCGATGGGACTAGCGGGTACAATGAGCAGTTCTTC.

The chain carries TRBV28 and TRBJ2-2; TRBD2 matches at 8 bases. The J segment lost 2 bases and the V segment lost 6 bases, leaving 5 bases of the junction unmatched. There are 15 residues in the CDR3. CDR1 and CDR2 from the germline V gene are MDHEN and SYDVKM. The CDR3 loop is CASRTSASNTGELFF. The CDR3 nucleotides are TGTGCCAGCAGGACTAGCGCAAGCAACACCGGGGAGCTGTTTTTT. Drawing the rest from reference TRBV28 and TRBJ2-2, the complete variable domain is DVKVTQSSRYLVKRTGEKVFLECVQDMDHENMFWYRQDPGLGLRLIYFSYDVKMKEKGDIPEGYSVSREKKERFSLILESASTNQTSMYLCASRTSASNTGELFFGEGSRLTVL.

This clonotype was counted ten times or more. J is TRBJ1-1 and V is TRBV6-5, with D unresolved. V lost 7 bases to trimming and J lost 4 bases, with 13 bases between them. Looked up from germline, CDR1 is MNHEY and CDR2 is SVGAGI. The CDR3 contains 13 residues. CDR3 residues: CASTTSVGTEAFF. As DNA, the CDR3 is TGTGCCAGCACCACCTCCGTGGGCACTGAAGCTTTCTTT.

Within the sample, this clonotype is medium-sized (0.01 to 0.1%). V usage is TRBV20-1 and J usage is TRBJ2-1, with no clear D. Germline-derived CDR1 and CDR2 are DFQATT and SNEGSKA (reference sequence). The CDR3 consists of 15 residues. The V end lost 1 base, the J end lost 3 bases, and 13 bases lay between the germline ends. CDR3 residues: CSARAVEVDYNEQFF. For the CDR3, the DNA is TGCAGTGCTAGAGCGGTGGAAGTTGACTACAATGAGCAGTTCTTC.

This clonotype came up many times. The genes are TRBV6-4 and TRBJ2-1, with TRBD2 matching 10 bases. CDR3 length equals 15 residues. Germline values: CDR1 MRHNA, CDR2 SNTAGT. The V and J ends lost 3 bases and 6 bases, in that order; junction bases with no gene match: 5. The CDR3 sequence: CASSDGLAGGNEQFF. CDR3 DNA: TGTGCCAGCAGTGATGGGTTAGCGGGAGGCAATGAGCAGTTCTTC.

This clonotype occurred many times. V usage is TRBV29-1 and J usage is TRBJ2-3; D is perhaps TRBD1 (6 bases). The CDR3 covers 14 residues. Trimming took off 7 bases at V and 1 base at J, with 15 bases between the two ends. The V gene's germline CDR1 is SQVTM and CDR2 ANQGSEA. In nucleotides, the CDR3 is TGCAGCGCTGTCCGGGACACCCGCACAGATACGCAGTATTTT. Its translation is CSAVRDTRTDTQYF.

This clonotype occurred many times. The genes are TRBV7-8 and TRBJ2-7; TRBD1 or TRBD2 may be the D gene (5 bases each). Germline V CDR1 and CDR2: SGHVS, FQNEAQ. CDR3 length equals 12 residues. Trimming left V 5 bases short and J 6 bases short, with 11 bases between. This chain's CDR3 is CASSGRDGEQYV. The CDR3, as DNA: TGTGCCAGCAGCGGTCGGGACGGCGAGCAGTACGTC.

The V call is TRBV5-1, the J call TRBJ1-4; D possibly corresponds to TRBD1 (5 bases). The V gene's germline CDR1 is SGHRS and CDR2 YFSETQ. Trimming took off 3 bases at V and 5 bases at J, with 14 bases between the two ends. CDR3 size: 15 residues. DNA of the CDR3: TGCGCCAGCAGCTCGGGGGTCGGGGAAAATGAAAAACTGTTTTTT. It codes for CASSSGVGENEKLFF.

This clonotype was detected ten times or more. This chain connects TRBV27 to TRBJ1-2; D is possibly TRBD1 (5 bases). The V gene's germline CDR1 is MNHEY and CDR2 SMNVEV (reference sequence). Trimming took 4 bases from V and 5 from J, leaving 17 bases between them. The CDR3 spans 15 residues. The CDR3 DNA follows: TGTGCCAGCAGTTCCCCAGGGAACGATAGGTATGGCTACACCTTC. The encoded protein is CASSSPGNDRYGYTF.

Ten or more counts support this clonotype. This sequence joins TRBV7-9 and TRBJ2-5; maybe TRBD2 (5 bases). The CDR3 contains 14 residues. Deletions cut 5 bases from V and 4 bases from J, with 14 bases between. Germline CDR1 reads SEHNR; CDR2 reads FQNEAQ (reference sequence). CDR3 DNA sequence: TGTGCCAGCAGCCCGGGATTTGATCGAGAGACCCAGTACTTC. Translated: CASSPGFDRETQYF.

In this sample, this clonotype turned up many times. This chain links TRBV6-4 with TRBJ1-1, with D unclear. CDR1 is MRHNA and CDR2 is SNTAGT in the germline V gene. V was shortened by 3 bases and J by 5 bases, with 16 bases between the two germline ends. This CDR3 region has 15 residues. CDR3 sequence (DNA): TGTGCCAGCAGTGAATCAGGACTGGTGGGGACTGAAGCTTTCTTT. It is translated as CASSESGLVGTEAFF.

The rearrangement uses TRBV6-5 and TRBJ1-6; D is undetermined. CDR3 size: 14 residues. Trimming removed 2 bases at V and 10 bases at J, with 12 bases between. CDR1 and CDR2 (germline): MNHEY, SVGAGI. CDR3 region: CASSYLGPGSPLHF. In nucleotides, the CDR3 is TGTGCCAGCAGTTACCTGGGTCCTGGATCACCCCTCCACTTT.

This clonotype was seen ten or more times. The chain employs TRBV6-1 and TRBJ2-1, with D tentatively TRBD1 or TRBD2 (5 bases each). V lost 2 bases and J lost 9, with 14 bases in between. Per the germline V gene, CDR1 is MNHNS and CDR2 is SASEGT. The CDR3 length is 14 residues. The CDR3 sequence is CASSELRDVSEQFF. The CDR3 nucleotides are TGTGCCAGCAGTGAATTGAGGGACGTCTCTGAGCAGTTCTTC.

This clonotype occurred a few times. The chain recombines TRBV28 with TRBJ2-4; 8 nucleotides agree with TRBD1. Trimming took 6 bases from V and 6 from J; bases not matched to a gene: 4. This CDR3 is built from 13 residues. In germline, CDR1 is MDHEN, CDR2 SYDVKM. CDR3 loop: CASSTGQGNIQYF. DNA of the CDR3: TGTGCCAGCAGCACAGGACAGGGAAACATTCAGTACTTC.

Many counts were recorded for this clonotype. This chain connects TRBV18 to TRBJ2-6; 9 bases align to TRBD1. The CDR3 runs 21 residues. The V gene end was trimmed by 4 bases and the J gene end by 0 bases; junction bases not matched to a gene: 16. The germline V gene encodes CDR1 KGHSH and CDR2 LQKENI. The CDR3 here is CASSRPLPVGQGFSGANVLTF. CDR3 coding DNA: TGTGCCAGCTCACGACCGCTACCCGTGGGACAGGGTTTCTCTGGGGCCAACGTCCTGACTTTC.

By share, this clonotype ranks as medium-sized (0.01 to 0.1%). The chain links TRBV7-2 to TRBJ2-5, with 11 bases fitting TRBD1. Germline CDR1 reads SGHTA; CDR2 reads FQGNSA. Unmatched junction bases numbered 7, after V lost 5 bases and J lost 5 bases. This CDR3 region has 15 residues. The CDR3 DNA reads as TGTGCCAGCAGCCCTCGGACAGGGGGCGGCGAGACCCAGTACTTC. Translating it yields CASSPRTGGGETQYF.

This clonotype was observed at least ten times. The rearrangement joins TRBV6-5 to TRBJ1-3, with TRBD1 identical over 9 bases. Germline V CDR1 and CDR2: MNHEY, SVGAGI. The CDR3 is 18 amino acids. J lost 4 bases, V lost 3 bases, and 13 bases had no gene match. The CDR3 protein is CASSYSGQGYSSGNTIYF. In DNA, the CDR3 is TGTGCCAGCAGTTATTCGGGACAGGGATACTCTTCCGGAAACACCATATATTTT.

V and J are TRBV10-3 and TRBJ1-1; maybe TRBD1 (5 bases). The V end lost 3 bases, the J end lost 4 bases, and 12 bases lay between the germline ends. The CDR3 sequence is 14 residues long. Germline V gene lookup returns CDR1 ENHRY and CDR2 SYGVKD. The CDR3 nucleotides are TGTGCCATCAGTGAAGGGGCAGGGAGCACTGAAGCTTTCTTT. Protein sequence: CAISEGAGSTEAFF.

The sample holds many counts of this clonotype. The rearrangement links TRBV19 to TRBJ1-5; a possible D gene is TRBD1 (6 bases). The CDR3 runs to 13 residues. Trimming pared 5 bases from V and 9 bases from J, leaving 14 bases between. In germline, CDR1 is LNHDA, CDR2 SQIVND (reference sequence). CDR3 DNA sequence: TGTGCCAGTAGTTTCAAGGACAGTTCGCCCCAGCATTTT. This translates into CASSFKDSSPQHF.

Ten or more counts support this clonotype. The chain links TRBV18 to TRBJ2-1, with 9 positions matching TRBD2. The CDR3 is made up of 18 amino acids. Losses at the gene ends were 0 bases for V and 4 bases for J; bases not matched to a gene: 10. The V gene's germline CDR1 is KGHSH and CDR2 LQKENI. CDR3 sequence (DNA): TGTGCCAGCTCACCACCCAATAGCGGGGGTATTGGGTACAATGAGCAGTTCTTC. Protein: CASSPPNSGGIGYNEQFF.

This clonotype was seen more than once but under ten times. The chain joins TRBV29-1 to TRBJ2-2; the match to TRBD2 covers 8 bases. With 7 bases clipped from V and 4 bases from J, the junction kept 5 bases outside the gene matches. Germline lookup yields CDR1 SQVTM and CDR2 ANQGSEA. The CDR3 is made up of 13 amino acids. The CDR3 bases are TGCAGCGCCGGGACTAGGGGCACCGGGGAGCTGTTTTTT. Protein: CSAGTRGTGELFF.

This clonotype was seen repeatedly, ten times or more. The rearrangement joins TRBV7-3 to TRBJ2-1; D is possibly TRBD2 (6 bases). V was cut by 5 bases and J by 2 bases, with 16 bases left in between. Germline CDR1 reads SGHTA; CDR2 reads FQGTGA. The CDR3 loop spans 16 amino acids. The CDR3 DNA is TGTGCCAGCAGCCGGTATTCGCGGGGCGCCTACAATGAGCAGTTCTTC. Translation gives CASSRYSRGAYNEQFF.

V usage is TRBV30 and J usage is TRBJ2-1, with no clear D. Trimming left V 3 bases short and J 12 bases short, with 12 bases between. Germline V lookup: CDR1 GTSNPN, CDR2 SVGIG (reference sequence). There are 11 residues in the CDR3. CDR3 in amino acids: CAWRDGVGQFF. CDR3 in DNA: TGTGCCTGGAGGGATGGAGTCGGGCAGTTCTTC.

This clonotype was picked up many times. CDR3 in DNA: TGTGCCAGCTCACCACCGGCGGGTAGTAGAGAGACCCAGTACTTC. This encodes CASSPPAGSRETQYF. The chain employs TRBV18 and TRBJ2-5, with a possible D match to TRBD2 (5 bases). This CDR3 is built from 15 residues. Germline assignment: CDR1 KGHSH and CDR2 LQKENI. The V gene lost 0 bases and the J gene lost 4 bases, with 12 bases spanning the gap. Filled out from reference TRBV18 and TRBJ2-5, the complete variable domain reads NAGVMQNPRHLVRRRGQEARLRCSPMKGHSHVYWYRQLPEEGLKFMVYLQKENIIDESGMPKERFSAEFPKEGPSILRIQQVVRGDSAAYFCASSPPAGSRETQYFGPGTRLLVL.

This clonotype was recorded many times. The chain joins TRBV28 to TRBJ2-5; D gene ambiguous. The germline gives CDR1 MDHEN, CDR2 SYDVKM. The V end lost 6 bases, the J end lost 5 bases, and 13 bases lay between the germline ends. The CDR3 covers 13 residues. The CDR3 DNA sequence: TGTGCCAGCAGGATTGGCAGGCGCGAGACCCAGTACTTC. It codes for CASRIGRRETQYF.

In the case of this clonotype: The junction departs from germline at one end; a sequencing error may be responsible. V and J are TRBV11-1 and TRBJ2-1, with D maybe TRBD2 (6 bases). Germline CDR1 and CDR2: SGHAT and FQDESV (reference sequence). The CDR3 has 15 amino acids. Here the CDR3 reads CASSLARGLYNEQFF. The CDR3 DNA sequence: TGTGCCAGCAGCCTAGCTCGGGGACTCTACAATGAGCAGTTCTTC.